Sequencing of this T cell receptor (beta chain) was carried out in a study of CD8 T cells in ankylosing spondylitis. Whole-study results and caveats: According to the report, clones linked to the disease were significantly enriched in matched synovial fluid samples taken from ankylosing spondylitis patients. Within ankylosing spondylitis blood, a TCR beta motif made up of eight highly homologous variants appeared to be characteristic. Some of these motif variants have turned up before, in reports on reactive arthritis synovial fluid and blood. Disease-linked clones were CD8+ and relatively rare in peripheral blood.

This clonotype was seen ten or more times. Its antigen is unknown. MiXCR, run by TCRdb on the 5' RACE reads, gives a single entry per CDR3 protein. Of some 220,000 distinct CDR3 sequences detected, around 6.6% appear once; the ten largest clones hold 14%. Sequences were obtained from blood, either unsorted or a sorted T cell fraction (not recorded which). The origin of this receptor is a male donor with ankylosing spondylitis.

CDR3 loop: CASSPHPRTGSHEQYF. As DNA, the CDR3 is TGTGCCAGCAGCCCCCACCCCCGTACAGGGAGCCACGAGCAGTACTTC. The chain recombines TRBV9 with TRBJ2-7, with a tentative D call TRBD1 (6 bases). The CDR3 consists of 16 residues. V shed 4 bases and J shed 5 bases, with 22 bases lying between them. Germline assignment: CDR1 SGDLS and CDR2 YYNGEE.